The rows below give T cell receptor beta chains drawn from one sample of a study of T cell responses to AZD1222 COVID-19 vaccine. Repertoires were generated with immunoSEQ multiplex PCR, while TCRdb's copy carries only in-frame clones and drops some. The sample shows approximately 90,000 clones, about 86% of them seen only once. The sample was peripheral blood, taken on day 0 of AZD1222 vaccination. Source of these receptors: an adult in good health. Both conserved end residues are part of each CDR3. A D gene is named only where the DNA matches it firmly. Part of the rows lack a size; the others show once, few, many or a class for expanded clones.

>TRBV19|-|once|TRBJ1-1
CASFRDLTNTEAFF
TGTGCCAGTTTCCGGGACTTGACGAACACTGAAGCTTTCTTT
>TRBV7-2|-|-|TRBJ1-5
CASSFDSSNQPQHF
TGTGCCAGCAGCTTCGACAGTAGCAATCAGCCCCAGCATTTT
>TRBV10-1|TRBD1|-|TRBJ2-7
CASSESGDSTYEQYF
TGCGCCAGCAGTGAGAGTGGGGACAGCACCTACGAGCAGTACTTC
>TRBV28|-|-|TRBJ2-7
CASRFPGDYEQYF
TGTGCCAGCAGGTTCCCCGGGGACTACGAGCAGTACTTC
>TRBV7-2|-|-|TRBJ1-1
CASSQATIYTEAFF
TGTGCCAGCAGCCAGGCGACAATCTACACTGAAGCTTTCTTT
>TRBV2|TRBD2|-|TRBJ2-4
CASSRGETAGTKNIQYF
TGTGCCAGCAGCCGGGGGGAGACAGCGGGGACCAAAAACATTCAGTACTTC
>TRBV5-5|-|-|TRBJ1-3
CASSLVPGVGGNTIYF
TGTGCCAGCAGCTTGGTTCCGGGAGTGGGTGGAAACACCATATATTTT
>TRBV6-5|-|-|TRBJ1-3
CASTGFSSGNTIYF
TGTGCCAGCACCGGCTTCTCCTCTGGAAACACCATATATTTT
>TRBV27|TRBD1|-|TRBJ1-2
CASSVDRWDGYTF
TGTGCCAGCAGTGTGGACAGGTGGGATGGCTACACCTTC
>TRBV10-1|TRBD1|-|TRBJ1-2
CASSETRQGAAGYTF
TGCGCCAGCAGTGAGACCCGACAGGGGGCGGCTGGCTACACCTTC
>TRBV6-5|-|-|TRBJ1-2
CASSSGQNPWGYTF
TGTGCCAGCAGTTCTGGACAGAACCCCTGGGGCTACACCTTC
>TRBV19|TRBD1|-|TRBJ1-5
CASSRQGESNQPQHF
TGTGCCAGTAGTAGACAGGGGGAGAGCAATCAGCCCCAGCATTTT
>TRBV7-2|-|-|TRBJ1-6
CASSLPLDNSPLHF
TGTGCCAGCAGCTTGCCGTTGGATAATTCACCCCTCCACTTT
>TRBV24-1|-|-|TRBJ2-2
CATTAEGELFF
TGTGCCACCACTGCTGAAGGGGAGCTGTTTTTT
>TRBV4-2|TRBD2|-|TRBJ2-5
CASSQGGGSGETQYF
TGTGCCAGCAGCCAAGGTGGCGGGAGTGGGGAGACCCAGTACTTC
>TRBV19|-|-|TRBJ1-5
CASISRGGANQPQHF
TGTGCCAGTATATCGAGAGGGGGGGCTAATCAGCCCCAGCATTTT
>TRBV18|-|-|TRBJ2-6
CASSPPGSLSGANVLTF
TGTGCCAGCTCACCACCGGGGAGTCTCTCTGGGGCCAACGTCCTGACTTTC
>TRBV27|-|-|TRBJ1-6
CASSLGGARTEYRGVNSPLHF
TGTGCCAGCAGTTTAGGGGGTGCCAGGACAGAATATCGCGGGGTTAATTCACCCCTCCACTTT
>TRBV29-1|-|-|TRBJ1-2
CSVGIGIGGYTF
TGCAGCGTTGGGATAGGGATCGGTGGCTACACCTTC
>TRBV5-1|TRBD2|once|TRBJ2-2
CASSREGLTGELFF
TGCGCCAGCAGTCGGGAGGGGTTAACCGGGGAGCTGTTTTTT
>TRBV14|TRBD1|-|TRBJ2-3
CASSQDRIWTGLTDTQYF
TGTGCCAGCAGCCAAGATCGTATCTGGACAGGGCTCACAGATACGCAGTATTTT
>TRBV24-1|-|-|TRBJ1-5
CATGSSTQPQHF
TGTGCCACCGGGTCTTCAACTCAGCCCCAGCATTTT
>TRBV3-1/TRBV3-2|-|-|TRBJ1-2
CASSPRAGRGDGYTF
TGTGCCAGCAGCCCCCGAGCGGGTAGGGGGGATGGCTACACCTTC
>TRBV24-1|TRBD2|-|TRBJ2-3
CATSDPGGVATDTQYF
TGTGCCACCAGTGACCCCGGGGGGGTGGCCACAGATACGCAGTATTTT
>TRBV10-3|-|-|TRBJ1-2
CAISDGWGRGNGYTF
TGTGCCATCAGTGACGGGTGGGGACGCGGGAATGGCTACACCTTC
>TRBV18|-|once|TRBJ2-5
CASSLRDRTGGQETQYF
TGTGCCAGCTCACTTAGAGACAGGACGGGCGGTCAAGAGACCCAGTACTTC
>TRBV19|-|-|TRBJ1-6
CASRGQSFGNSPLHF
TGTGCCAGTAGAGGACAGTCCTTTGGGAATTCACCCCTCCACTTT
>TRBV15|-|-|TRBJ2-5
CATSRAIQETQYF
TGTGCCACCAGCAGAGCCATACAAGAGACCCAGTACTTC
>TRBV5-6|-|-|TRBJ2-7
CASSMDTSYEQYF
TGTGCCAGCAGCATGGACACTTCCTACGAGCAGTACTTC
>TRBV2|-|-|TRBJ1-5
CASSVWEGGNQPQHF
TGTGCCAGCAGTGTGTGGGAAGGGGGCAATCAGCCCCAGCATTTT
>TRBV30|-|-|TRBJ1-5
CAWSAQGNQPQHF
TGTGCCTGGAGTGCCCAGGGCAATCAGCCCCAGCATTTT
>TRBV28|-|-|TRBJ1-5
CASSLSGGASNQPQHF
TGTGCCAGCAGTTTATCCGGGGGGGCAAGCAATCAGCCCCAGCATTTT
>TRBV4-3|TRBD1|-|TRBJ2-6
CASSQDRQGPGANVLTF
TGCGCCAGCAGCCAAGATCGACAGGGCCCTGGGGCCAACGTCCTGACTTTC
>TRBV15|TRBD2|-|TRBJ2-1
CATSRELAGGGNEQFF
TGTGCCACCAGCAGAGAACTAGCGGGAGGTGGCAATGAGCAGTTCTTC
>TRBV6-5|TRBD2|-|TRBJ2-1
CASSYGRGRTYNEQFF
TGTGCCAGCAGTTACGGGCGGGGGAGAACCTACAATGAGCAGTTCTTC
>TRBV7-2|TRBD1|-|TRBJ1-5
CASSTQTGGNQPQHF
TGTGCCAGCAGCACCCAGACAGGGGGGAATCAGCCCCAGCATTTT
>TRBV28|-|-|TRBJ1-5
CASSFMPGNQPQHF
TGTGCCAGCAGTTTTATGCCAGGGAATCAGCCCCAGCATTTT
>TRBV29-1|-|-|TRBJ2-7
CSVRDGNYEQYF
TGCAGCGTTCGGGACGGGAACTACGAGCAGTACTTC
>TRBV18|-|-|TRBJ1-5
CASSEAGQPQHF
TGTGCCAGCTCAGAAGCGGGCCAGCCCCAGCATTTT
>TRBV15|-|-|TRBJ2-2
CATSRVGTGYTGELFF
TGTGCCACCAGCAGAGTAGGGACGGGCTACACCGGGGAGCTGTTTTTT
>TRBV6-2/TRBV6-3|-|-|TRBJ1-1
CASSYFGPKFDLGSEAFF
TGTGCCAGCAGTTACTTCGGTCCTAAATTTGATCTCGGAAGTGAAGCTTTCTTT
>TRBV3-1/TRBV3-2|-|-|TRBJ1-1
CASRPGTVNTEAFF
TGTGCCAGCAGACCCGGGACGGTAAACACTGAAGCTTTCTTT
>TRBV6-6|TRBD1|-|TRBJ2-7
CASSPSGQGGYEQYF
TGTGCCAGCAGTCCCTCGGGACAGGGAGGATACGAGCAGTACTTC
>TRBV7-2|-|-|TRBJ2-1
CASSLPGSYNEQFF
TGTGCCAGCAGCTTACCGGGAAGCTACAATGAGCAGTTCTTC
>TRBV21-1|-|-|TRBJ1-5
CASSPKRGAVRPQHF
TGTGCCAGCAGCCCGAAGCGGGGAGCCGTCCGGCCCCAGCATTTT
>TRBV18|-|-|TRBJ1-1
CASSPRLEGGTEAFF
TGTGCCAGCTCACCCCGTCTAGAAGGGGGCACTGAAGCTTTCTTT
>TRBV9|TRBD1|-|TRBJ2-7
CASSPPLGQPAYEQYF
TGTGCCAGCAGCCCCCCCTTGGGACAGCCAGCCTACGAGCAGTACTTC
>TRBV5-5|TRBD1|few|TRBJ1-1
CASSRGTGGQIGTEAFF
TGTGCCAGCAGCCGCGGGACAGGGGGCCAAATCGGCACTGAAGCTTTCTTT
>TRBV27|TRBD1|-|TRBJ2-2
CASSLQGASLAGELFF
TGTGCCAGCAGTTTACAGGGGGCGTCTTTAGCCGGGGAGCTGTTTTTT
>TRBV6-6|-|-|TRBJ1-5
CASRGGGSNQPQHF
TGTGCCAGCAGAGGGGGGGGTAGCAATCAGCCCCAGCATTTT
>TRBV19|-|-|TRBJ1-5
CASTVTLLQPQHF
TGTGCCAGCACAGTGACCCTTCTGCAGCCCCAGCATTTT
>TRBV7-9|-|-|TRBJ2-7
CASSLAGGLSSYEQYF
TGTGCCAGCAGCTTAGCGGGGGGCTTGAGCTCCTACGAGCAGTACTTC
>TRBV7-8|TRBD2|-|TRBJ2-3
CASMTAGTSGASTDTQYF
TGTGCCAGCATGACGGCGGGGACTAGCGGGGCGAGCACAGATACGCAGTATTTT
>TRBV5-5|-|few|TRBJ1-6
CASSPPPDRNSPLHF
TGTGCCAGCAGCCCCCCCCCGGACAGAAATTCACCCCTCCACTTT